This paragraph covers one T cell receptor (beta chain) sequence. What it binds is not known. Genomic DNA acted as the template from which TCR beta VDJ combination and CDR3 sequence profiling were carried out. MiXCR was run by TCRdb on the reads, yielding one entry per CDR3 protein. The sample holds about 160,000 distinct CDR3 sequences, about 45% seen once. The sample is drawn from a study of CD8+CD57+ T cells in acquired aplastic anemia. Study information: Across the sorted CD4+ and CD8+ cells, DNA amounts averaged about 3 ug.

V lost 4 bases, J lost 4 bases, and 12 bases lay in between. Germline values: CDR1 KGHDR, CDR2 SFDVKD. The CDR3 totals 14 residues. Those patients picked for sequencing had displayed CD8+CD57+ cell expansion on flow cytometry. Severe acquired aplastic anemia was present in every patient. Broader study findings: Patients and healthy controls showed no significant CD8+ Simpson's diversity difference.

The clonotype comes from a human donor with aplastic anemia. This chain uses TRBV24-1 with TRBJ1-2; a weak D match, TRBD1 (5 bases). The sample was sorted CD4+, CD8+, or CD8+CD57+ T cells (not recorded which) from PBMCs. The CDR3 region is CATSDQGRGYGYTF. The CDR3 bases are TGTGCCACCAGTGACCAAGGGAGGGGCTATGGCTACACCTTC.